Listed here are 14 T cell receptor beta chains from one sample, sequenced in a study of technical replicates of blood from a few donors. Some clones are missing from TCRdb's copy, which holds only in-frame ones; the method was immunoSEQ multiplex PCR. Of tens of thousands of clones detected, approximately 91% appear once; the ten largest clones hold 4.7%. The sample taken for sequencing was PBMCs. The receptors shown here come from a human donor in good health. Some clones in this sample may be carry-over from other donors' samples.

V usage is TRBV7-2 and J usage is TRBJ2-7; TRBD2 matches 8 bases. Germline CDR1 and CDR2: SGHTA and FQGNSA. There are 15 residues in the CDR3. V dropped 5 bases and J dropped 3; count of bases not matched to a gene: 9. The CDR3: CASSEKSGSFYEQYF. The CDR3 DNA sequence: TGTGCCAGCAGCGAGAAAAGCGGGAGTTTCTACGAGCAGTACTTC.

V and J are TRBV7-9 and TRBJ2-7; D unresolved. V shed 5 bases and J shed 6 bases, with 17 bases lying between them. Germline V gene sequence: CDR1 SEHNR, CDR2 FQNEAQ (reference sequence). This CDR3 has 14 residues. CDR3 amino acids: CASSDIRTALEQYF. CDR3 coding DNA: TGTGCCAGCAGCGACATCCGAACGGCTCTCGAGCAGTACTTC.

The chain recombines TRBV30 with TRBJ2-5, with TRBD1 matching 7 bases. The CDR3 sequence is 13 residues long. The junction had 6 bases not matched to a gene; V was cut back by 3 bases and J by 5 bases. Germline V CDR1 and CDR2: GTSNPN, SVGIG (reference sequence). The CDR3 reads CAWRGGRLETQYF. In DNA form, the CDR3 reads TGTGCCTGGAGAGGGGGCCGGCTTGAGACCCAGTACTTC.

The CDR3 protein is CAWSFGLWETQYF. CDR3 DNA sequence: TGTGCCTGGAGCTTCGGTTTATGGGAGACCCAGTACTTC. This chain joins TRBV30 and TRBJ2-5, with D uncertain. Looked up from germline, CDR1 is GTSNPN and CDR2 is SVGIG (reference sequence). V was pared by 3 bases and J by 5 bases, with 13 bases between. The CDR3 contains 13 residues.

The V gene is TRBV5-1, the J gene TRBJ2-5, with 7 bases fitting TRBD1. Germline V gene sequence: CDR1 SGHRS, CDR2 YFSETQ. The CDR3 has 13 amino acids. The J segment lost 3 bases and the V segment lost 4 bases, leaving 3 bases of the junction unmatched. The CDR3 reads CASSLGTEETQYF. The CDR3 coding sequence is TGCGCCAGCAGCCTAGGGACAGAAGAGACCCAGTACTTC.

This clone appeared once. CDR3 protein: CASRDRGSYNSPLHF. CDR3 DNA: TGTGCCAGCAGAGACAGGGGTTCCTATAATTCACCCCTCCACTTT. The V and J genes are TRBV2 and TRBJ1-6, with 8 bases identical to TRBD1. Germline V gives CDR1 SNHLY, CDR2 FYNNEI. J lost 1 base, V lost 6 bases, and 2 bases had no gene match. CDR3 size: 15 residues.

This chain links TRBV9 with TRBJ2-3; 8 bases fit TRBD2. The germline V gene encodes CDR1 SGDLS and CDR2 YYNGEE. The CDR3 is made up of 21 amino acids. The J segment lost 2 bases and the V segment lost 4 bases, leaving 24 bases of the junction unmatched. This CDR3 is CASSRIGSGGSSWGNTDTQYF. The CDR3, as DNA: TGTGCCAGCAGCCGGATTGGGAGCGGGGGATCATCCTGGGGGAACACAGATACGCAGTATTTT.

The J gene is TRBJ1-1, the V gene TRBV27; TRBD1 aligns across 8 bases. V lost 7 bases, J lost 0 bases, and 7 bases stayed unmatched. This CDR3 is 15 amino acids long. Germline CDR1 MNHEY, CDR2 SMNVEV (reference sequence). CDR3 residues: CASTPTGGLNTEAFF. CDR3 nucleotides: TGTGCCAGCACTCCTACAGGGGGATTGAACACTGAAGCTTTCTTT.

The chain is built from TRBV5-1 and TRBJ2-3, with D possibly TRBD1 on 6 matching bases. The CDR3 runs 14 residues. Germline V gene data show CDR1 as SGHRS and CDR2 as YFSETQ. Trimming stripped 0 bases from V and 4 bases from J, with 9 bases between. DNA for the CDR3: TGCGCCAGCAGCTTGGTACAGGGAGCAGATACGCAGTATTTT. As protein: CASSLVQGADTQYF.

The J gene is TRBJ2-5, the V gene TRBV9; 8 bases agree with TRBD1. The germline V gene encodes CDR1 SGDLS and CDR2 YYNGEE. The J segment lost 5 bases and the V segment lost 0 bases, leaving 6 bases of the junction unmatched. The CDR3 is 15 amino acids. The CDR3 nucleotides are TGTGCCAGCAGCGTAGCTAGTCCAGGGGGCGAGACCCAGTACTTC. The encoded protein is CASSVASPGGETQYF.

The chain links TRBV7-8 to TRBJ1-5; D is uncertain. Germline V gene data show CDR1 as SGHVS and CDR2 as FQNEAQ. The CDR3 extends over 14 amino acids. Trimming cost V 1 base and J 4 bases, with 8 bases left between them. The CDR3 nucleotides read TGTGCCAGCAGCTTAGTGGAACAGAATCAGCCCCAGCATTTT. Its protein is CASSLVEQNQPQHF. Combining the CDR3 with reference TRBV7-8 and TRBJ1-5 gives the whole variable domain GAGVSQSPRYKVAKRGQDVALRCDPISGHVSLFWYQQALGQGPEFLTYFQNEAQLDKSGLPSDRFFAERPEGSVSTLKIQRTQQEDSAVYLCASSLVEQNQPQHFGDGTRLSIL.

CDR3 sequence: CASSQPGTGHNEQFF. The CDR3 DNA sequence: TGCGCCAGCAGCCAGCCCGGGACAGGGCACAATGAGCAGTTCTTC. The rearrangement joins TRBV4-1 to TRBJ2-1, with TRBD1 matching over 9 bases. Germline loops: CDR1 MGHRA, CDR2 YSYEKL. V shed 3 bases and J 5 bases; nucleotides not matched to a gene: 5. The CDR3 has 15 residues.

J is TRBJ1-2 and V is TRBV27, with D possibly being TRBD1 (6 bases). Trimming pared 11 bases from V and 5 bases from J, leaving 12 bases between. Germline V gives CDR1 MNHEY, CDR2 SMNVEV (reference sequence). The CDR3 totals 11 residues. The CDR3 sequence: CAAGVGYGYTF. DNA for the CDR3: TGTGCCGCAGGGGTTGGGTATGGCTACACCTTC.

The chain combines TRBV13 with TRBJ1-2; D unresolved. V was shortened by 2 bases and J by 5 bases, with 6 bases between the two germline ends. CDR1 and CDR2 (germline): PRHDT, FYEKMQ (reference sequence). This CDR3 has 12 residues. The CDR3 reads CASSLKQYGYTF. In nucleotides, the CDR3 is TGTGCCAGCAGCTTAAAGCAATATGGCTACACCTTC.